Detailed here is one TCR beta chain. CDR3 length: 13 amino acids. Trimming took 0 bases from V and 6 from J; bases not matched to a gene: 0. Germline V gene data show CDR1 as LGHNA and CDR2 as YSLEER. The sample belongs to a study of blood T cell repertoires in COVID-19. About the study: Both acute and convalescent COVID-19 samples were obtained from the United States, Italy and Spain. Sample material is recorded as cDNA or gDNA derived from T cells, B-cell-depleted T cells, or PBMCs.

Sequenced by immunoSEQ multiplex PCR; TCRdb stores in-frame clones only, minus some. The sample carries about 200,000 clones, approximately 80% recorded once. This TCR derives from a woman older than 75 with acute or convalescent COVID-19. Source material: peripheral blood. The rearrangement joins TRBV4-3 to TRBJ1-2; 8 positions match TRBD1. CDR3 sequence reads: CASSQETGDGYTF. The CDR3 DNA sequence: TGCGCCAGCAGCCAAGAGACAGGGGATGGCTACACCTTC.